This T cell receptor beta chain was obtained from a study of cytomegalovirus exposure and HLA in healthy donors. As concerns this clone: Its antigen is undetermined. This specimen includes other DNA sequences encoding the same CDR3.

Study-wide points: Cytomegalovirus association was listed for roughly 160 TCR beta chains. TCR beta V- and J-gene trimming was later associated with a missense DCLRE1C variant. The authors excluded some V segments, including TRBV6-2 and TRBV6-3, as indistinguishable.

The CDR3 runs to 14 residues. From germline, CDR1 is SGHDN and CDR2 FVKESK. With 6 bases clipped from V and 8 bases from J, the junction kept 9 bases outside the gene matches. The PCR had 60 Vbeta and 13 Jbeta primers. Some clones are missing from TCRdb's copy, which holds only in-frame ones; the method was immunoSEQ multiplex PCR. The sample gives around 140,000 clones, 75% to 85% of which show up once; roughly 6.2% is in the top ten. The material sequenced was PBMCs. The sequence derives from a middle-aged woman in good health and CMV-seropositive. The chain uses TRBV14 and TRBJ1-4; 7 bases fit TRBD1. CDR3 nucleotides: TGTGCCAGCAGTCCCCGGACAGGCGGAGAAAAACTGTTTTTT. It is translated as CASSPRTGGEKLFF.